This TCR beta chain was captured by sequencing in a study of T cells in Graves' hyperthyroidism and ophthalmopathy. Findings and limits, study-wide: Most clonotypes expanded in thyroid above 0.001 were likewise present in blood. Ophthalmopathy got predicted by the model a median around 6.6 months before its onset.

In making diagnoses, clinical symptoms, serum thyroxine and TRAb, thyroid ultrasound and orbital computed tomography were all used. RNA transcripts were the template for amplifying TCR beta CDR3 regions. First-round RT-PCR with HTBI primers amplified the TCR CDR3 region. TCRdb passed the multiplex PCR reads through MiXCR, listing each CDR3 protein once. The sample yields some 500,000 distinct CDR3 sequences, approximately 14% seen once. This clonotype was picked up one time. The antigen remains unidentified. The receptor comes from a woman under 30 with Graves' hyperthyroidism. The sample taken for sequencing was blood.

CDR3 nucleotides: TGTGCCTGGAGTCCCGGGACGGCGACCTACGAGCAGTACTTC. As protein: CAWSPGTATYEQYF. The chain recombines TRBV30 with TRBJ2-7; either TRBD1 or TRBD2 may fit D (5 bases each). Per germline, CDR1 GTSNPN and CDR2 SVGIG (reference sequence). This CDR3 region has 14 residues. With 2 bases removed from V and 2 bases from J, the gap between germline ends came to 13 bases.